This T cell receptor (beta chain) was sequenced during a study of CD8 T cell repertoires and HIV-1 epitope variants. Study-level information: Tested: three Gag epitope families, Nef HW9 and YT9. An uncultured baseline aliquot held 1M T cells.

Produced via immunoSEQ multiplex PCR; TCRdb's table is partial and in-frame only. Of 4,600 or so clones listed, around 63% are singletons. The V and J ends lost 5 bases and 0 bases, in that order; junction bases with no gene match: 9. The CDR3 runs to 16 residues. Germline CDR1 SGHVS, CDR2 FQNEAQ. General study findings and limits: Only beta chains were identified, marking proliferation to antigen, not function.

To note about this clone: Its antigen is undetermined.

Sequencing input: cultured CD8+ T cells derived from PBMCs. This TCR derives from a male donor with HIV. The gene calls are TRBV7-8 and TRBJ1-1, with 7 bases lining up with TRBD1. The CDR3 here is CASSLMGQIMNTEAFF. CDR3 coding DNA: TGTGCCAGCAGCCTCATGGGACAGATCATGAACACTGAAGCTTTCTTT.